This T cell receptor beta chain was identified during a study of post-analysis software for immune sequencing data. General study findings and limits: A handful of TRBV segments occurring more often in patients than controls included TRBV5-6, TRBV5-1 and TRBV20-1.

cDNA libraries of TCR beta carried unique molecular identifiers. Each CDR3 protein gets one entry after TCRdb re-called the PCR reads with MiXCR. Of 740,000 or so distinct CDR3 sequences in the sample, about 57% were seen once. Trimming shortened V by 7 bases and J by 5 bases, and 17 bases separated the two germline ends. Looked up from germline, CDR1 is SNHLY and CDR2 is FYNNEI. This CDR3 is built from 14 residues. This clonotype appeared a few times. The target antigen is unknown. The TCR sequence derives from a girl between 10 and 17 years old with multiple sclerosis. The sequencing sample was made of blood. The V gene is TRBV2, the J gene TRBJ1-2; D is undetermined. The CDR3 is CASIQESAGYGYTF. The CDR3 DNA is TGTGCCAGCATCCAAGAGTCGGCGGGGTATGGCTACACCTTC.